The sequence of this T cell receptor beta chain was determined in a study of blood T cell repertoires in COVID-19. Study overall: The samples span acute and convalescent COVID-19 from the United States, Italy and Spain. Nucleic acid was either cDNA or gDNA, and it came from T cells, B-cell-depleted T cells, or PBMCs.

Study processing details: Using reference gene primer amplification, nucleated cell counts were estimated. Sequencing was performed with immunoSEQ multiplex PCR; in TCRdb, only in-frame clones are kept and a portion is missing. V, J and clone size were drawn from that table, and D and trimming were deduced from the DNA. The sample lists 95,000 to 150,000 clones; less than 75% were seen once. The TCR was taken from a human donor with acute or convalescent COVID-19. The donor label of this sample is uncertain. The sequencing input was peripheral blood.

The CDR3, as DNA: TGTGCCAGCAGCGCGTCTAGCGTACCCCAAGAGACCCAGTACTTC. The encoded protein is CASSASSVPQETQYF. The V and J genes are TRBV7-2 and TRBJ2-5, with D tentatively TRBD2 (6 bases). The germline CDR1 and CDR2 sequences are SGHTA and FQGNSA. CDR3 length: 15 amino acids. V was trimmed by 5 bases and J by 1 base, leaving 14 bases between them.